These T cell receptor beta chains were read from a single sample in a study of blood T cell repertoires in COVID-19. Sequencing was performed with immunoSEQ multiplex PCR; in TCRdb, only in-frame clones are kept and a portion is missing. The sample holds about 200,000 clones; about 91% are singletons and the top ten take approximately 1.2%. Sequenced sample: peripheral blood. Receptors originate from a young man with acute or convalescent COVID-19. CDR3s include the opening cysteine and the closing phenylalanine or tryptophan.

cdr3_aa	v_call
CASSRPQGGVDNEQFF	TRBV3-1/TRBV3-2
CASSLLAGGSRNEQFF	TRBV7-8
CASSLRGLSGYTF	TRBV5-1
CASSPDHRTTEAFF	TRBV9
CASSPSPGLRNSPLHF	TRBV7-2
CASSYSGGGAYEQFF	TRBV6-5
CASSLGRGSSYEQYF	TRBV28
CASGLVHGLLAGEYNEQFF	TRBV12-5
CASSLGGEQFF	TRBV5-1
CASLRLAGGSGEQFF	TRBV19
CASSSRTEAFF	TRBV19
CATGGTIQGIQPQHF	TRBV19
CASSHQLAGAQGYTF	TRBV28
CASSLTAGGVNEQYF	TRBV7-2
CASRIQGGEKLFF	TRBV2
CASSPSFGGWTEAFF	TRBV28
CASSLGVGRTYGYTF	TRBV7-9
CASRRSGLGGYEQYF	TRBV13
CATSVGGEGTDTQYF	TRBV24-1
CAWRRGGLNTEAFF	TRBV30
CASSPPGSYNEQFF	TRBV7-2
CAWTAGYEQYF	TRBV30
CASSQTGEAFF	TRBV4-1
CASSMGHGGTEAFF	TRBV9
CAWSWGRSEAFF	TRBV30
CASSVGNRASGYTF	TRBV9